This entry is about one T cell receptor (beta chain). Its antigen has not been determined. No clone much larger than this one lies a single base away; base qualities are absent. The data are from a study of blood T cell repertoires in COVID-19 (dated by TCRdb to 2018 to 2020). About the investigation overall: Samples from collaborators originated in the United States, Italy and Spain and spanned both the acute and convalescent phases of COVID-19. Where available, HLA class I and class II types were taken from metadata supplied by the sample provider and were not determined by assay-based typing. Deeply sampled blood TCRbeta repertoires from subjects exposed to, actively infected with, or recovered from COVID-19 were included in the dataset. The prospective study material was composed of cDNA or gDNA derived from T cells, B-cell-depleted T cells, or PBMCs. Samples were obtained from the ongoing ImmuneRACE study (first 160 participants) and from over a thousand subjects provided by 6 global collaborators. The repertoires were released in a freely available public database meant as a resource for research on the immune response to SARS-CoV-2. Sample metadata almost always included a de-identified subject ID, COVID-19 status, age in years and sex.

Each collaborating institution followed its own protocols to collect whole blood in K2EDTA tubes. For TCRbeta analysis, collaborator samples were shipped as frozen whole blood, as isolated PBMCs, or as DNA extracted from either sample type. General study outcomes and caveats: The amount of clinical and demographic metadata varied by source and participant and was provided uncurated.

The immunoSEQ Assay, a bias-controlled multiplex PCR, was used to amplify TCRbeta CDR3 regions from genomic DNA. Turning to the authors' computational methods: The number of nucleated cells in each sample was estimated from the amplification of reference gene primers within the assay. To quantify the absolute abundance of each unique TCRbeta CDR3 rearrangement, sequence reads were collapsed and filtered. For each sample, productive Simpson clonality was calculated by taking the square root of Simpson's diversity index across productive rearrangements. Sourced from immuneACCESS, this table was stored by TCRdb with only in-frame sequences that have V and J called. A share of the clones is absent; for the studies checked, an unresolved V gene accounts for under half, and the remainder has no known explanation. V and J calls and clone size come straight from that table; D and trimming were deduced from the DNA. Present in this sample are 100,000 to 120,000 clones, around 68% of which were seen just once. Approximately 8% of the sample is in the top ten clones.

Trimming at the junction amounts to 3 bases on V and 8 bases on J, and the germline ends lie 10 bases apart. Including cysteine and phenylalanine, the CDR3 has 13 amino acids. The DNA shown is the 39-base CDR3, in frame from base 1. The germline V gene gives CDR1 as MDHEN and CDR2 as SYDVKM. The source of this sequence is a woman aged 55-69 years with acute or convalescent COVID-19. Sequenced material: peripheral blood. This chain joins TRBV28 to TRBJ1-4; 5 matching bases give a weak D call of TRBD1. The CDR3: CASSFRVGEKLFF. The DNA sequence is given as TGTGCCAGCAGTTTCAGGGTAGGCGAAAAACTGTTTTTT.